Listed here are 18 T cell receptor beta chains from one sample, sequenced in a study of blood T cell repertoires in COVID-19. Profiling relied on immunoSEQ multiplex PCR, and the TCRdb table lists in-frame clones only, not all of them. The sample contains roughly 440,000 clones, approximately 88% of which appear only once. Sample: peripheral blood. Every receptor here comes from a woman between 45 and 65 years old with COVID-19, enrolled during active disease.

The chain joins TRBV5-5 to TRBJ2-7; 7 nucleotides line up with TRBD1. Germline V gene sequence: CDR1 SGHKS, CDR2 YYEKEE (reference sequence). The V gene end was trimmed by 4 bases and the J gene end by 12 bases; junction bases not matched to a gene: 10. The CDR3 spans 12 residues. In DNA form, the CDR3 reads TGTGCCAGCAGCCTCGGACAGGTCGAACCGTACTTC. Encoded protein: CASSLGQVEPYF.

V is TRBV5-1 and J is TRBJ2-1; 11 nucleotides align to TRBD2. In germline, CDR1 is SGHRS, CDR2 YFSETQ. This CDR3 has 15 residues. The ends lost 1 base at V and 6 bases at J; junction bases unmatched: 3. The CDR3 loop reads CASSLLAGGINEQFF. The CDR3 DNA reads as TGCGCCAGCAGCTTGCTAGCGGGGGGCATCAATGAGCAGTTCTTC.

Points on this clone: Distinct nucleotide sequences in the sample also encode this CDR3. V and J are TRBV5-1 and TRBJ1-1; D call uncertain. The V end was cut by 2 bases, the J end by 1 base, with 6 bases between. The CDR3 is 13 residues long. Germline values: CDR1 SGHRS, CDR2 YFSETQ. In DNA form, the CDR3 reads TGCGCCAGCAGCTTCACTGCGAACACTGAAGCTTTCTTT. It codes for CASSFTANTEAFF.

This clone came up once. The chain employs TRBV29-1 and TRBJ1-1; 9 nucleotides line up with TRBD1. V shed 3 bases, J shed 0 bases, and the junction held 11 bases outside the gene matches. CDR3 length: 17 amino acids. Germline V gene lookup returns CDR1 SQVTM and CDR2 ANQGSEA. The CDR3 protein is CSVEFVGQGYMNTEAFF. The CDR3 coding sequence is TGCAGCGTTGAGTTCGTGGGACAGGGCTACATGAACACTGAAGCTTTCTTT.

The chain employs TRBV6-6 and TRBJ1-2, with a tentative D call TRBD1 (6 bases). V was trimmed by 8 bases and J by 8 bases, leaving 21 bases between them. From germline, CDR1 is MNHNY and CDR2 SVGAGI (reference sequence). This CDR3 comprises 14 residues. The CDR3 loop is CASSPQGIREGYTF. In nucleotides, the CDR3 is TGTGCCAGCTCACCCCAGGGGATTCGTGAGGGCTACACCTTC.

CDR3 in DNA: TGTGCCAGCAGTGAAGAGCTGGGGGGATTCAACACTGAAGCTTTCTTT. Translating it yields CASSEELGGFNTEAFF. The V gene is TRBV6-1, the J gene TRBJ1-1, with D tentatively TRBD1 (5 bases). Germline V gene lookup returns CDR1 MNHNS and CDR2 SASEGT. V was pared by 1 base and J by 2 bases, with 14 bases between. The CDR3 runs 16 residues.

This chain links TRBV25-1 with TRBJ2-1, with 10 bases that match TRBD2. Looked up from germline, CDR1 is MGHDK and CDR2 is SYGVNS. Trimming took 4 bases from V and 4 from J; bases not matched to a gene: 4. The CDR3 has 15 amino acids. CDR3 sequence reads: CASSGAGGPYNEQFF. The CDR3 DNA reads as TGTGCCAGCAGTGGAGCGGGGGGGCCATACAATGAGCAGTTCTTC.

J is TRBJ2-5 and V is TRBV3-1 (or the pseudogene TRBV3-2), with 7 bases aligning to TRBD2. J was trimmed by 1 base and V by 0 bases; bases with no gene match: 2. Germline lookup yields CDR1 LGHDT and CDR2 YNNKEL (reference sequence). The CDR3 totals 15 residues. CDR3 DNA sequence: TGTGCCAGCAGCCAAGATCTAGCGGTCCAAGAGACCCAGTACTTC. This translates into CASSQDLAVQETQYF.

The chain links TRBV19 to TRBJ1-3; 8 bases are shared with TRBD1. In germline, CDR1 is LNHDA, CDR2 SQIVND (reference sequence). This CDR3 spans 16 amino acids. Trimming took 7 bases from V and 0 from J; bases not matched to a gene: 8. This chain's CDR3 is CASIPPGQVSGNTIYF. CDR3 nucleotides: TGTGCCAGTATCCCCCCGGGACAGGTCTCTGGAAACACCATATATTTT.

This clone came up once. The chain carries TRBV6-7 and TRBJ2-7; unclear D gene. Being an ORF, TRBV6-7 has a function that is uncertain. V was trimmed by 10 bases and J by 2 bases, leaving 21 bases between them. CDR3 length: 15 amino acids. The CDR3 DNA follows: TGTGCCACCGTTACCACCCGGCAGGCCGCCTACGAGCAGTACTTC. Residues: CATVTTRQAAYEQYF.

The chain has TRBV6-5 and TRBJ1-5; D is perhaps TRBD1 (5 bases). The CDR3 totals 15 residues. Trimming shortened V by 6 bases and J by 3 bases, and 15 bases separated the two germline ends. Per the germline V gene, CDR1 is MNHEY and CDR2 is SVGAGI. CDR3 coding DNA: TGTGCCAGCAGCCGTACAGGAAAAAACAATCAGCCCCAGCATTTT. This sequence encodes CASSRTGKNNQPQHF.

V gene TRBV24-1 combines with J gene TRBJ2-7, with unresolved D. The germline V gene has CDR1 KGHDR and CDR2 SFDVKD. The CDR3 loop spans 11 amino acids. Trimming took off 10 bases at V and 3 bases at J, with 9 bases between the two ends. The CDR3 nucleotides are TGTGCCACAGCGATGTACTACGAGCAGTACTTC. Its protein is CATAMYYEQYF.

This chain connects TRBV4-2 to TRBJ2-2, with TRBD1 matching over 12 bases. CDR1 is LGHNA, CDR2 YNFKEQ, per germline. Germline trimming cut 4 bases from V and 4 bases from J; bases unmatched to any gene: 1. CDR3 length: 15 amino acids. Here the CDR3 reads CASSPGQGATGELFF. CDR3 DNA sequence: TGTGCCAGCAGCCCGGGACAGGGGGCCACCGGGGAGCTGTTTTTT.

The V gene is TRBV6-5, the J gene TRBJ2-7; D possibly corresponds to TRBD1 (6 bases). Trimming took 2 bases from V and 3 from J, leaving 14 bases between them. The CDR3 is 15 residues long. Germline V gene data show CDR1 as MNHEY and CDR2 as SVGAGI. The CDR3: CASSYDPGHLYEQYF. CDR3 nucleotide sequence: TGTGCCAGCAGTTACGACCCGGGACACCTCTACGAGCAGTACTTC.

The chain recombines TRBV15 with TRBJ2-7; D not certain. Germline assignment: CDR1 LNHNV and CDR2 YYDKDF (reference sequence). The CDR3 contains 13 residues. Between the trimmed V and J ends, which lost 1 base and 6 bases, there was a span of 10 bases. The CDR3 coding sequence is TGTGCCACCAGCAGAGCAGGCCCCCCCGAGCAGTACTTC. Translation gives CATSRAGPPEQYF.

The chain employs TRBV11-2 and TRBJ1-2, with 7 nucleotides matching TRBD1. The CDR3 sequence is 13 residues long. Germline-derived CDR1 and CDR2 are SGHAT and FQNNGV. Germline trimming cut 7 bases from V and 4 bases from J; bases unmatched to any gene: 6. CDR3 sequence: CASTSTGPYGYTF. The CDR3 DNA follows: TGTGCCAGCACCTCGACAGGGCCCTATGGCTACACCTTC.

In its sample, this clone was seen once. The chain has TRBV7-2 and TRBJ2-1; D gene uncertain. CDR3 length: 14 residues. From germline, CDR1 is SGHTA and CDR2 FQGNSA. The V end lost 5 bases, the J end lost 0 bases, and 8 bases lay between the germline ends. The CDR3 DNA reads as TGTGCCAGCAGCGTAGATAGCTCCTACAATGAGCAGTTCTTC. This gives the protein CASSVDSSYNEQFF. The whole variable domain, remainder taken from reference TRBV7-2 and TRBJ2-1, is GAGVSQSPSNKVTEKGKDVELRCDPISGHTALYWYRQSLGQGLEFLIYFQGNSAPDKSGLPSDRFSAERTGGSVSTLTIQRTQQEDSAVYLCASSVDSSYNEQFFGPGTRLTVL.

The chain employs TRBV6-5 and TRBJ1-6, with D maybe TRBD1 (5 bases). Trimming removed 7 bases from V and 8 bases from J, with 12 bases in between. Germline CDR1 MNHEY, CDR2 SVGAGI. The CDR3 length is 13 residues. The chain's CDR3 is CASKGVVDSPLHF. CDR3 nucleotide sequence: TGTGCCAGCAAAGGGGTCGTGGATTCACCCCTCCACTTT.